Presented here are 19 T cell receptor beta chains from one specimen sequenced in a study of OX40 agonist ivuxolimab in advanced cancers. Sequencing was performed with immunoSEQ multiplex PCR; in TCRdb, only in-frame clones are kept and a portion is missing. The table has tens of thousands of clones, around four fifths seen once; the top ten hold 1.5% to 2%. The sequences come from CD4+ or CD8+ T cells sorted from blood, collected in a trial of the OX40 agonist ivuxolimab. These receptors were collected from an adult with an advanced solid tumor such as melanoma, head and neck, liver or kidney cancer.

The V gene is TRBV2, the J gene TRBJ1-2; D might be TRBD1 (5 bases). The CDR3 is 12 residues long. Germline assignment: CDR1 SNHLY and CDR2 FYNNEI. The V end lost 6 bases, the J end lost 4 bases, and 9 bases lay between the germline ends. The CDR3 spells CASRLTVYGYTF. The CDR3 coding sequence is TGTGCCAGCAGGCTGACAGTCTATGGCTACACCTTC. Using reference TRBV2 and TRBJ1-2 for the parts outside the CDR3, the full variable domain is EPEVTQTPSHQVTQMGQEVILRCVPISNHLYFYWYRQILGQKVEFLVSFYNNEISEKSEIFDDQFSVERPDGSNFTLKIRSTKLEDSAMYFCASRLTVYGYTFGSGTRLTVV.

The genes are TRBV28 and TRBJ1-5, with 10 bases fitting TRBD1. The CDR3 loop spans 14 amino acids. Trimming removed 10 bases from V and 6 bases from J; junction bases left unmatched: 9. Germline CDR1 MDHEN, CDR2 SYDVKM. CDR3 sequence (DNA): TGTGCCACCCAACCTGGACAGGGGGTTCAGCCCCAGCATTTT. Protein product: CATQPGQGVQPQHF.

This clone was detected once. V and J are TRBV11-2 and TRBJ1-1, with TRBD1 as a possible D gene (5 bases). CDR1 is SGHAT, CDR2 FQNNGV, per germline. Trimming shortened V by 6 bases and J by 4 bases, and 9 bases separated the two germline ends. The CDR3 has 12 residues. CDR3 loop: CASSRGSTEAFF. DNA of the CDR3: TGTGCCAGCAGTAGGGGAAGCACTGAAGCTTTCTTT.

The chain employs TRBV15 and TRBJ2-3, with 10 positions matching TRBD2. This CDR3 is built from 18 residues. Trimming took 0 bases from V and 2 from J; bases not matched to a gene: 8. CDR1 is LNHNV, CDR2 YYDKDF, per germline (reference sequence). The CDR3 region is CATSRDSRSGRVTDTQYF. The CDR3 DNA reads TGTGCCACCAGCAGAGATAGTCGAAGCGGGAGGGTCACAGATACGCAGTATTTT. The entire variable domain, with the rest obtained from reference TRBV15 and TRBJ2-3, is as follows: DAMVIQNPRYQVTQFGKPVTLSCSQTLNHNVMYWYQQKSSQAPKLLFHYYDKDFNNEADTPDNFQSRRPNTSFCFLDIRSPGLGDTAMYLCATSRDSRSGRVTDTQYFGPGTRLTVL.

V usage is TRBV28 and J usage is TRBJ2-5, with a tentative D call TRBD2 (5 bases). The CDR3 runs 10 residues. Trimming removed 8 bases from V and 6 bases from J, with 7 bases in between. Germline CDR1 MDHEN, CDR2 SYDVKM. For the CDR3, the DNA is TGTGCCAGCCGAGGGCAGACCCAGTACTTC. Protein sequence: CASRGQTQYF. The entire variable domain, with the rest obtained from reference TRBV28 and TRBJ2-5, is as follows: DVKVTQSSRYLVKRTGEKVFLECVQDMDHENMFWYRQDPGLGLRLIYFSYDVKMKEKGDIPEGYSVSREKKERFSLILESASTNQTSMYLCASRGQTQYFGPGTRLLVL.

There are a few counts of this clone. The rearrangement uses TRBV5-1 and TRBJ2-2, with D perhaps matching TRBD2 (5 bases). The CDR3 has 14 residues. The V end lost 5 bases, the J end lost 4 bases, and 12 bases lay between the germline ends. The germline gives CDR1 SGHRS, CDR2 YFSETQ. The CDR3 loop is CASSRGTSTGELFF. CDR3 nucleotide sequence: TGCGCCAGCAGTCGGGGAACCTCCACCGGGGAGCTGTTTTTT.

The chain links TRBV11-1 to TRBJ2-1, with TRBD2 matching over 7 bases. The CDR3 has 13 residues. The germline CDR1 and CDR2 sequences are SGHAT and FQDESV (reference sequence). With 4 bases clipped from V and 9 bases from J, the junction kept 6 bases outside the gene matches. CDR3 nucleotides: TGTGCCAGCAGCTCGACTAGCTCCGGTGAGCAGTTCTTC. Amino acid sequence: CASSSTSSGEQFF.

The V and J genes are TRBV6-6 and TRBJ2-3; 8 bases fit TRBD2. CDR1 MNHNY and CDR2 SVGAGI come from the germline V gene (reference sequence). The junction had 7 bases not matched to a gene; V was cut back by 2 bases and J by 3 bases. The CDR3 is made up of 16 amino acids. The DNA for the CDR3 is TGTGCCAGCAGTTACGCTCTAGCGGGTGGGACAGATACGCAGTATTTT. It is translated as CASSYALAGGTDTQYF.

This rearrangement joins TRBV27 to TRBJ1-6; 7 positions agree with TRBD1. Germline V gene data show CDR1 as MNHEY and CDR2 as SMNVEV (reference sequence). The CDR3 has 13 amino acids. J lost 4 bases, V lost 6 bases, and 0 bases had no gene match. The CDR3 spells CASRTGYNSPLHF. The CDR3 DNA sequence: TGTGCCAGCAGGACAGGGTATAATTCACCCCTCCACTTT.

The chain combines TRBV7-3 with TRBJ2-1; 8 positions agree with TRBD1. Looked up from germline, CDR1 is SGHTA and CDR2 is FQGTGA. The CDR3 has 16 residues. V shed 5 bases, J shed 2 bases, and the junction held 8 bases outside the gene matches. This CDR3 is CASSTGQGAAYNEQFF. The CDR3 nucleotides read TGTGCCAGCAGCACCGGTCAGGGGGCGGCCTACAATGAGCAGTTCTTC.

The chain is built from TRBV12-5 and TRBJ1-3, with D tentatively TRBD1 (5 bases). This CDR3 has 16 residues. The V gene lost 8 bases and the J gene lost 4 bases, with 21 bases spanning the gap. CDR1 and CDR2 from the germline V gene are LGHNT and FRNRAP. Written as DNA, the CDR3 is TGTGCTAGTAAGGATCCGACGGGGCCCCTCGGAAACACCATATATTTT. This encodes CASKDPTGPLGNTIYF.

This clone was counted a single time. This chain joins TRBV5-1 and TRBJ2-2, with D possibly matching TRBD1 (5 bases). V gave up 4 bases and J gave up 5 bases, with 9 bases separating them. Germline CDR1 and CDR2: SGHRS and YFSETQ. CDR3 length: 13 amino acids. DNA for the CDR3: TGCGCCAGCAGCCTCAGGGAAACCGGGGAGCTGTTTTTT. Translation gives CASSLRETGELFF.

The CDR3: CASSLGRAAVDTQYF. CDR3 bases: TGTGCCAGCAGCTTGGGACGAGCCGCCGTAGATACGCAGTATTTT. V is TRBV5-4 and J is TRBJ2-3; D uncertain. There are 15 residues in the CDR3. V was clipped by 0 bases and J by 5 bases, with 13 bases between them. Germline CDR1 is SGHNT and CDR2 is YYREEE (reference sequence). Full variable domain (remainder filled in from reference TRBV5-4 and TRBJ2-3): ETGVTQSPTHLIKTRGQQVTLRCSSQSGHNTVSWYQQALGQGPQFIFQYYREEENGRGNFPPRFSGLQFPNYSSELNVNALELDDSALYLCASSLGRAAVDTQYFGPGTRLTVL.

The genes are TRBV28 and TRBJ1-5; the D gene is possibly TRBD1 (6 bases). CDR1 is MDHEN, CDR2 SYDVKM, per germline. This CDR3 comprises 14 residues. The V end lost 2 bases, the J end lost 6 bases, and 11 bases lay between the germline ends. CDR3 DNA: TGTGCCAGCAGTTTAGCGCAGGGGCGTCAGCCCCAGCATTTT. The encoded protein is CASSLAQGRQPQHF.

The count of this clone is one. The rearrangement joins TRBV23-1 to TRBJ1-1; TRBD1 matches 8 bases. TRBV23-1 is noted as an ORF with a role that remains uncertain. The CDR3 has 17 residues. J lost 0 bases, V lost 3 bases, and 9 bases had no gene match. This chain's CDR3 is CASSHWKTDRVNTEAFF. In DNA form, the CDR3 reads TGCGCCAGCAGTCACTGGAAAACGGACAGGGTGAACACTGAAGCTTTCTTT.

This clone turned up a few times. This chain connects TRBV6-1 to TRBJ1-2; maybe TRBD1 (5 bases). There are 12 residues in the CDR3. Looked up from germline, CDR1 is MNHNS and CDR2 is SASEGT. Trimming removed 6 bases at V and 4 bases at J, with 9 bases between. The CDR3 DNA reads as TGTGCCAGCAGAAATCAGGGCTATGGCTACACCTTC. Amino acids: CASRNQGYGYTF.

The gene calls are TRBV7-2 and TRBJ2-7; 8 bases are a match to TRBD2. CDR1 is SGHTA and CDR2 is FQGNSA in the germline V gene. V was pared by 1 base and J by 6 bases, with 11 bases of the junction left unmatched. This CDR3 contains 16 residues. The CDR3 nucleotides read TGTGCCAGCAGCTTAGGGGTGGGAGCGGGAGTTCGCGAGCAGTACTTC. Translating gives CASSLGVGAGVREQYF.

This sequence joins TRBV23-1 and TRBJ2-5; D is possibly TRBD1 (6 bases). TRBV23-1 is filed as an ORF, its function uncertain. Trimming removed 4 bases from V and 3 bases from J, with 15 bases in between. The CDR3 loop spans 15 amino acids. The CDR3 DNA reads TGCGCCAGCAGTCCGAGACGGGACATCGAAGAGACCCAGTACTTC. Translating gives CASSPRRDIEETQYF.

In this sample, this clone turned up once. The chain joins TRBV7-3 to TRBJ2-1; weak D call: TRBD2 (6 bases). Germline-derived CDR1 and CDR2 are SGHTA and FQGTGA. This CDR3 is 17 amino acids long. V was pared by 2 bases and J by 0 bases, with 14 bases between. The CDR3 is CASSLAGGSSSYNEQFF. CDR3 bases: TGTGCCAGCAGCTTAGCTGGGGGGTCAAGCTCCTACAATGAGCAGTTCTTC.